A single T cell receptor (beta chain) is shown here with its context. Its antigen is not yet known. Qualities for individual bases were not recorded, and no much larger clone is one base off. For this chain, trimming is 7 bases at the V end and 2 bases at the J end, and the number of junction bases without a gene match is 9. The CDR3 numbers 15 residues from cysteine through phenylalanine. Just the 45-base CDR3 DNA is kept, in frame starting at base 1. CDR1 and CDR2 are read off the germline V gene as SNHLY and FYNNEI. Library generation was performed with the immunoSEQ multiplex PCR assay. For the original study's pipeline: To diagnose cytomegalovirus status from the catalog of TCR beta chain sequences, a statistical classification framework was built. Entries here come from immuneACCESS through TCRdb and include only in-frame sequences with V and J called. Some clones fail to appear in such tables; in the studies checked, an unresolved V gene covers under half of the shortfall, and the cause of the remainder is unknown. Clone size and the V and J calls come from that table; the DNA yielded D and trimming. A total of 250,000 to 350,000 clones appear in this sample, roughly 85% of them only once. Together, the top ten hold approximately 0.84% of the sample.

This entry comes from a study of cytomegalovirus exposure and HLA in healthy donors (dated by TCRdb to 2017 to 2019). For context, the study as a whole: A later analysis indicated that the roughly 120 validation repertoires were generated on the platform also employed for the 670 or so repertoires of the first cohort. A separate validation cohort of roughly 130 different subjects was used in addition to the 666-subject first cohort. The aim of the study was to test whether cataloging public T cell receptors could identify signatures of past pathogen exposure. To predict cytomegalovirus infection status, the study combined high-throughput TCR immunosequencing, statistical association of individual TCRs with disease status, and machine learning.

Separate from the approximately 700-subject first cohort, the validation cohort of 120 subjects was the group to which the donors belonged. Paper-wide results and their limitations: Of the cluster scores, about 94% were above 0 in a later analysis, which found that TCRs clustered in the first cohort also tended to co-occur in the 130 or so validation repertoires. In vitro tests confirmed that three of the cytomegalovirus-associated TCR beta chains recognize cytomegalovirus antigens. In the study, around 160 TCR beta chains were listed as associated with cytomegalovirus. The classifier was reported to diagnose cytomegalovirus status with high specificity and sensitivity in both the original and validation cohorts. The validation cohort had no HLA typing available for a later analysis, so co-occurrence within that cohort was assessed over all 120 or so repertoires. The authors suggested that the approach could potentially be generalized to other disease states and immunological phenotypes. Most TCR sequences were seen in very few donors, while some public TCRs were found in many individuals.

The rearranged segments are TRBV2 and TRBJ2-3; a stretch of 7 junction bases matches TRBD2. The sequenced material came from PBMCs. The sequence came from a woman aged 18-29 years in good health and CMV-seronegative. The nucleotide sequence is TGTGCCAGCATTTTGTCTAGCGGATACACAGATACGCAGTATTTT. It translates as CASILSSGYTDTQYF.